The subject of this entry is one T cell receptor beta chain. Its specific antigen is unknown. The record has no base qualities; no much larger clone is one base away. The cohort comprised around 690 healthy bone marrow donors. At the time of sampling, every cohort member was nominally healthy, though immune exposures that went unrecorded were likely present. The donor was CMV seronegative and belonged to the group of roughly 330 seronegative cohort members. A peripheral blood sample was collected from each donor, and TCR beta sequencing was performed on peripheral blood mononuclear cells. The Qiagen DNeasy Blood Extraction Kit was used to extract genomic DNA from the blood cell samples. The sample is drawn from a study of cytomegalovirus exposure and HLA in healthy donors (dated by TCRdb to the late 2010s). Some background on the complete study: In an earlier analysis of 587 of the donors, 250 to 350 Gb of sequence data and approximately 100 million unique TCR beta sequences from 150 million to 200 million T cells were reported. About 300 gigabases of sequencing data and approximately 85 million unique TCR sequences were included in an early release covering about 600 HLA-typed donors. Of the 350 to 450 genotyped donors, 75% to 85% were placed in the genetic ancestry cluster associated with self-reported Caucasian donors. The study aimed to test whether cataloging public T cell receptors could reveal signatures of past pathogen exposure. The study used immunosequencing to profile the T cell repertoires of under 700 subjects and linked those repertoires to cytomegalovirus serostatus. Besides the first cohort of around 670 subjects, a separate validation cohort made up of 120 or so different subjects was used. To predict cytomegalovirus infection status, the study brought together high-throughput TCR immunosequencing, statistical association of individual TCRs with disease status, and machine learning. A later analysis re-analyzed previously published TCR beta repertoires from 666 donors and added high-resolution HLA genotyping to study TCR occurrence patterns. Rather than drawing on any new phenotypic data, the later analysis identified candidate immune exposures from TCR beta sequences and the way those sequences occurred across donors. An earlier analysis of a few hundred of the donors applied high-throughput TCR beta sequencing to assess whether each TCR beta V gene segment acted as functional or pseudogenic. Alongside the repertoire data, information on donor age, sex, ethnicity and CMV serostatus was compiled. In a later genetic analysis, genome-wide SNP genotypes for about three fifths of the roughly 670 donors were used, and that subset was treated as a discovery cohort. All discovery cohort repertoires had been generated on a single sequencing platform. Both class I and class II loci were covered by HLA typing, at four-digit resolution. The number of typed donors differed by locus: about 620-640 for A, B, C, DRB1 and DQB1; some 500 for DQA1; approximately 600 for DPA1; and roughly 490 for DPB1. A few DR-DQ haplotypes were treated as single units for association and clustering because of strong linkage in the cohort. On average, over 200,000 unique TCR beta nucleotide sequences were sequenced per donor among about 400 genotyped donors of the cohort, with 15% to 20% of those sequences being non-productive.

The paper's findings and limits, for the study overall: Compared with equally common non-associated chains, HLA-associated TCR beta chains in a later analysis were more clonally expanded and had lower generation probabilities. In both the original and validation cohorts, the classifier was reported to diagnose cytomegalovirus status with high specificity and sensitivity. In a later analysis, 15,000 to 20,000 TCR beta sequences were associated with specific HLA alleles at a false discovery rate of 0.05. Only TCR beta chains were sequenced in this cohort, and the absence of alpha or paired-chain data limited detectable features. Immune exposure information for the cohort was limited to CMV serostatus. Compared with the 666-donor mean, donors in an Asian-associated ancestry cluster had fewer N-insertions in productive TCRs, according to a later genetic analysis. Presence/absence analyses assumed roughly uniform sequencing depth across donors, an assumption that may not hold. Some IMGT-functional V segments, including TRBV6-2 and TRBV6-3, could not be told apart with the 87-base-pair reads, so those segments were excluded. In a later analysis, TCR association rates were found to vary across HLA loci, with the most associated TCRs seen for DRB1 alleles and the fewest for HLA-C alleles. In the study, 150 to 200 TCR beta chains were listed as associated with cytomegalovirus. In an earlier analysis of 587 of the donors, most TCR beta V segments appeared in productive rearrangements about 90% or about 30% of the time, broadly matching IMGT annotations. A later analysis reported that several top co-occurrence clusters appeared linked to parvovirus B19, influenza, CMV and Epstein-Barr virus. Correlated functional status among segregating V segments might reflect linkage disequilibrium, but an unknown experimental factor could not be ruled out. A further reported finding was that TCR beta sequences accurately predicted the HLA-A and HLA-B alleles for most subjects in the first cohort. Because some donors lacked HLA typing at each locus, the association tests relied only on the typed subset. When HLA alleles, especially DR and DQ, strongly co-occurred, TCR associations were difficult to assign to individual alleles. An association between a missense DCLRE1C variant and V-gene and J-gene trimming of TCR beta chains was found in a later genetic analysis and replicated in an independent cohort. According to a later analysis, most CMV-associated TCR beta chains appeared to be HLA-restricted, and the HLA associations seemed to be driven largely by CMV exposure. It was suggested by the authors that the approach could potentially be generalized to other disease states and immunological phenotypes. The sequencing pipeline was judged likely to have produced a cluster of highly shared sequence variants as a technical artifact. Because counts were too low, seventeen rarely observed V segments, including chromosome 9 orphons, were excluded from the earlier analysis of under 650 of the donors. Across donors, most TCR sequences were observed very rarely, whereas some public TCRs were present in many individuals. In vitro tests confirmed that a few of the cytomegalovirus-associated TCR beta chains recognize cytomegalovirus antigens.

The library was prepared using the immunoSEQ multiplex PCR assay. For the multiplex PCR, a mixture combining 60 forward primers for TCR Vbeta segments and 13 reverse primers for TCR Jbeta segments was used. The CDR3 region of rearranged TCR beta genes was amplified from genomic DNA by a multiplex PCR assay. On the Illumina HiSeq System, the amplified TCR beta libraries were sequenced as 87-base-pair reads. Processing in the source paper ran as follows. A later analysis tallied about 77 million unique TCR beta chains across the 660 or so repertoires, and approximately 12 million of those chains were shared by two or more donors. A nearest-neighbor algorithm error-corrected the raw reads and collapsed the reads into unique sequences, merging closely related sequences to remove PCR and sequencing errors. V, D and J gene segments were assigned by aligning CDR3 sequences to IMGT reference sequences. Each retained sequence needed at least a six-nucleotide match to both a V gene segment and a J gene segment. A rearrangement was called productive if the CDR3 had no stop codons and remained in frame with V and J, and every other rearrangement was called non-productive. CDR3 was defined by IMGT convention, running from the second conserved V-encoded cysteine to the conserved J-encoded phenylalanine. Sequences without an unambiguous match to a single V gene segment were excluded from the earlier analysis of approximately 560 of the donors. An earlier analysis of roughly 590 of the donors called V segments functional above 56.7% productive rearrangements and segregating when the between-donor standard deviation exceeded 5%. A statistical classification framework was developed to diagnose cytomegalovirus status using the catalog of TCR beta chain sequences. In a later analysis, TCR nucleotide sequences were compared against IMGT/GENE-DB human TR gene sequences so that V and J genes could be assigned. A later analysis assigned CDR3 sequences and most-parsimonious VDJ recombination scenarios with the TCRdist pipeline. In a later analysis, every TCR beta chain was defined by the combination of its CDR3 amino acid sequence and its V-gene family, and reads without a unique V-gene family were dropped. As a way to deal with suspected cross-contamination and a sequencing artifact, a later analysis dropped 500 to 700 nucleotide sequences that were highly shared and had low generation probability. In a later analysis, a clonal expansion index for each public chain was calculated from normalized within-repertoire ranks of inferred template counts. A later analysis computed generation probabilities with a VDJ recombination model fitted to out-of-frame rearrangements, and checked the results against IGoR. In a later analysis, TCR-TCR, TCR-HLA and TCR-CMV co-occurrence was scored with hypergeometric tests, and a repertoire-size bias correction was applied to TCR pairs. To estimate false discovery rates, a later analysis permuted the HLA or CMV assignments 20 times. In a later analysis, co-occurring TCRs were grouped using DBSCAN, and TCRdist sequence similarity was added for clustering within HLA-allele-positive subsets. For co-occurrence clustering, repertoires with fewer than 30,000 or more than 120,000 public chains were excluded, along with a handful of repertoires with anomalous nucleotide sharing. TCRdb took over this immuneACCESS table, retaining in-frame rearrangements with V and J assigned. Such tables are incomplete; in checked studies, under half of the missing clones stem from an unresolved V gene, and the remainder is unexplained. The V and J calls and clone size come from that table; D and trimming were worked out from the DNA. Counted in this sample were fewer than 250,000 clones; approximately 80% of them appeared once. The top ten constitute over 0.65% of the sample.

The CDR3 runs 15 residues from the cysteine to the phenylalanine. Only the CDR3 DNA is retained, 45 bases long and in frame from the first base. V trim: 2 bases; J trim: 8 bases; unmatched bases: 9. CDR1 and CDR2 were assigned from the germline V gene as SGHDT and YYEEEE. The chain couples TRBV5-6 to TRBJ1-2, and 10 junction bases match TRBD1. The sequence came from a boy aged 2 to 10 in good health and CMV-seronegative. Sequencing was performed on PBMCs. The DNA is as follows: TGTGCCAGCAGCTTACCCGGGACAGGGGTTCGCGGCTACACCTTC. This encodes CASSLPGTGVRGYTF.